The 21 T cell receptor beta chains reported below all come from one sample, sequenced in a study of blood T cell repertoires in COVID-19. Some clones are missing from TCRdb's copy, which holds only in-frame ones; the method was immunoSEQ multiplex PCR. The sample comprises about 39,000 clones, about 87% of which are singletons, and 24% rests with the top ten. Sequencing was performed on peripheral blood. The receptors shown here come from a man in his fifties or sixties with active or convalescent COVID-19.

The V and J genes are TRBV7-2 and TRBJ2-2; weak D call: TRBD2 (5 bases). The CDR3 loop spans 17 amino acids. CDR1 and CDR2 (germline): SGHTA, FQGNSA. The V gene lost 2 bases and the J gene lost 1 base, with 14 bases spanning the gap. The CDR3 is CASSLTPPGVNTGELFF. The DNA for the CDR3 is TGTGCCAGCAGCTTAACCCCCCCCGGGGTGAACACCGGGGAGCTGTTTTTT.

CDR3 bases: TGCAGCGCCCAACAGGGGGTAGGAGAAAAACTGTTTTTT. It specifies CSAQQGVGEKLFF. The rearrangement links TRBV29-1 to TRBJ1-4, with 8 bases fitting TRBD1. CDR3 length: 13 amino acids. V lost 7 bases and J lost 8; bases outside the gene matches: 9. The germline V gene encodes CDR1 SQVTM and CDR2 ANQGSEA.

The chain combines TRBV6-5 with TRBJ2-5, with 9 bases fitting TRBD1. CDR3 length: 13 residues. V was pared by 10 bases and J by 5 bases, with 8 bases of the junction left unmatched. Germline lookup yields CDR1 MNHEY and CDR2 SVGAGI. The CDR3 region is CATNRDRDETQYF. The DNA for the CDR3 is TGTGCCACCAACCGGGACAGGGATGAGACCCAGTACTTC.

The CDR3 reads CASSLRTGVTYGYTF. CDR3 nucleotide sequence: TGTGCCAGCAGCTTACGGACAGGGGTGACCTATGGCTACACCTTC. J is TRBJ1-2 and V is TRBV5-8; 9 nucleotides align to TRBD1. Losses at the gene ends were 2 bases for V and 4 bases for J; bases not matched to a gene: 6. The CDR3 length is 15 residues. Per the germline V gene, CDR1 is SGHTS and CDR2 is YDEGEE.

In its sample, this clone was seen once. The V gene is TRBV9, the J gene TRBJ1-6; TRBD1 agrees at 8 bases. The trim removed 2 bases at V and 9 bases at J, leaving 7 bases unmatched. Per germline, CDR1 SGDLS and CDR2 YYNGEE. CDR3 length: 15 residues. In DNA form, the CDR3 reads TGTGCCAGCAGCGTGGCAGGGGGCGAGGTTTCACCCCTCCACTTT. Residues: CASSVAGGEVSPLHF.

This chain joins TRBV11-3 and TRBJ2-7, with TRBD1 matching 8 bases. The CDR3 is made up of 15 amino acids. Germline values: CDR1 SGHNT, CDR2 YENEEA. The J segment lost 3 bases and the V segment lost 0 bases, leaving 4 bases of the junction unmatched. The CDR3 here is CASSLDGTGIYEQYF. The DNA of the CDR3 is TGTGCCAGCAGCTTAGATGGGACAGGCATCTACGAGCAGTACTTC. Full variable domain (missing parts from reference TRBV11-3 and TRBJ2-7): EAGVVQSPRYKIIEKKQPVAFWCNPISGHNTLYWYLQNLGQGPELLIRYENEEAVDDSQLPKDRFSAERLKGVDSTLKIQPAELGDSAVYLCASSLDGTGIYEQYFGPGTRLTVT.

CDR3 DNA: TGTGCCAGCAGCTTGGCGGGGAAAGCAGAAAAACTGTTTTTT. Protein product: CASSLAGKAEKLFF. V gene TRBV5-4 combines with J gene TRBJ1-4; D is ambiguous. V was clipped by 0 bases and J by 8 bases, with 11 bases between them. The CDR3 extends over 14 amino acids. Germline V gives CDR1 SGHNT, CDR2 YYREEE (reference sequence).

The V and J genes are TRBV5-4 and TRBJ1-4, with 9 nucleotides matching TRBD1. Unmatched junction bases numbered 6, after V lost 5 bases and J lost 4 bases. This CDR3 has 15 residues. The germline gives CDR1 SGHNT, CDR2 YYREEE (reference sequence). CDR3 in amino acids: CASSHPGQGNEKLFF. CDR3 DNA: TGTGCCAGCAGTCATCCGGGACAGGGTAATGAAAAACTGTTTTTT. Complete variable domain (other parts from reference TRBV5-4 and TRBJ1-4): ETGVTQSPTHLIKTRGQQVTLRCSSQSGHNTVSWYQQALGQGPQFIFQYYREEENGRGNFPPRFSGLQFPNYSSELNVNALELDDSALYLCASSHPGQGNEKLFFGSGTQLSVL.

In DNA, the CDR3 is TGTGCCAGCAGCCACACAACAGTGATCAAGCCCCAGCATTTT. It is translated as CASSHTTVIKPQHF. V gene TRBV3-1 (or the pseudogene TRBV3-2) combines with J gene TRBJ1-5; D is unclear. Trimming shortened V by 3 bases and J by 8 bases, and 14 bases separated the two germline ends. CDR1 LGHDT and CDR2 YNNKEL come from the germline V gene (reference sequence). This CDR3 spans 14 amino acids.

This chain connects TRBV27 to TRBJ1-6, with D possibly TRBD1 on 5 matching bases. The CDR3 covers 17 residues. Per germline, CDR1 MNHEY and CDR2 SMNVEV (reference sequence). Trimming removed 2 bases at V and 1 base at J, with 12 bases between. DNA of the CDR3: TGTGCCAGCAGTTTACGCGGGGGGGGTTCCTATAATTCACCCCTCCACTTT. It translates to CASSLRGGGSYNSPLHF.

Only a few counts were recorded for this clone. V usage is TRBV3-1 (or the pseudogene TRBV3-2) and J usage is TRBJ2-1, with TRBD2 identical over 13 bases. The CDR3 extends over 20 amino acids. V shed 0 bases, J shed 0 bases, and the junction held 8 bases outside the gene matches. The germline V gene has CDR1 LGHDT and CDR2 YNNKEL (reference sequence). The CDR3, as DNA: TGTGCCAGCAGCCAAGAATGGACTAGCGGGAGTACGAGCTCCTACAATGAGCAGTTCTTC. Translation: CASSQEWTSGSTSSYNEQFF.

The genes are TRBV24-1 and TRBJ1-5; no clear D. CDR1 KGHDR and CDR2 SFDVKD come from the germline V gene. The CDR3 has 14 amino acids. V lost 4 bases to trimming and J lost 0 bases, with 6 bases between them. The CDR3 protein is CATSDLNSNQPQHF. Written as DNA, the CDR3 is TGTGCCACCAGTGACCTTAATAGCAATCAGCCCCAGCATTTT.

The V gene is TRBV9, the J gene TRBJ1-1; no reliable D call. The CDR3 is 13 residues long. V gave up 0 bases and J gave up 0 bases, with 3 bases separating them. Germline loops: CDR1 SGDLS, CDR2 YYNGEE. In DNA, the CDR3 is TGTGCCAGCAGCGTAGACTTGAACACTGAAGCTTTCTTT. It encodes CASSVDLNTEAFF.

The V and J genes are TRBV27 and TRBJ1-6, with D possibly TRBD1 on 6 matching bases. V lost 6 bases and J 10 bases, leaving 19 bases between the germline ends. This CDR3 spans 15 amino acids. Germline V gene data show CDR1 as MNHEY and CDR2 as SMNVEV (reference sequence). The CDR3 protein is CASSPQGPRGSPLHF. As DNA, the CDR3 is TGTGCCAGCAGCCCGCAGGGGCCTCGGGGATCACCCCTCCACTTT.

The chain couples TRBV7-9 to TRBJ1-2, with D perhaps matching TRBD1 (6 bases). The CDR3 sequence is 15 residues long. The V and J ends lost 6 bases and 0 bases respectively, with 14 bases between them. Germline CDR1 reads SEHNR; CDR2 reads FQNEAQ (reference sequence). In DNA, the CDR3 is TGTGCCAGCAGTCTCACCGGGACAACTAACTATGGCTACACCTTC. Translating it yields CASSLTGTTNYGYTF.

V and J are TRBV6-5 and TRBJ2-2, with 8 bases lining up with TRBD1. After removal of 2 bases from V and 6 bases from J, the junction contained 8 bases not matched to a gene. The CDR3 sequence is 16 residues long. Germline V gives CDR1 MNHEY, CDR2 SVGAGI. The DNA for the CDR3 is TGTGCCAGCAGTTACCGCGGACAGGGCGGAGCCGGGGAGCTGTTTTTT. Translating gives CASSYRGQGGAGELFF.

V and J are TRBV5-1 and TRBJ2-5; 9 bases line up with TRBD1. The trim removed 4 bases at V and 5 bases at J, leaving 3 bases unmatched. The CDR3 consists of 13 residues. CDR1 and CDR2 from the germline V gene are SGHRS and YFSETQ. This CDR3 is CASSRTGEETQYF. For the CDR3, the DNA is TGCGCCAGCAGCAGGACAGGGGAGGAGACCCAGTACTTC.

The chain links TRBV6-6 to TRBJ2-6; 9 bases agree with TRBD1. The CDR3 covers 16 residues. Germline CDR1 and CDR2: MNHNY and SVGAGI (reference sequence). V lost 6 bases, J lost 4 bases, and 7 bases stayed unmatched. The CDR3: CASRDRTGVGANVLTF. The CDR3 DNA is TGTGCCAGCAGGGACCGGACAGGGGTAGGGGCCAACGTCCTGACTTTC.

V gene TRBV28 combines with J gene TRBJ1-5; the D gene is possibly TRBD1 (5 bases). Germline CDR1 is MDHEN and CDR2 is SYDVKM. Trimming took off 6 bases at V and 3 bases at J, with 12 bases between the two ends. This CDR3 contains 14 residues. CDR3 protein: CASSRGGDNQPQHF. In DNA, the CDR3 is TGTGCCAGCAGCCGGGGGGGGGACAATCAGCCCCAGCATTTT.

This clone was seen once. V is TRBV9 and J is TRBJ1-1, with 7 positions matching TRBD1. With 1 base clipped from V and 0 bases from J, the junction kept 6 bases outside the gene matches. CDR1 and CDR2 (germline): SGDLS, YYNGEE. The CDR3 totals 16 residues. CDR3: CASSVTGGQMNTEAFF. Here the CDR3 DNA reads TGTGCCAGCAGCGTAACTGGGGGACAGATGAACACTGAAGCTTTCTTT.

The genes are TRBV28 and TRBJ2-7; weak D call: TRBD1 (9 bases). CDR1 is MDHEN, CDR2 SYDVKM, per germline. The CDR3 is 12 residues long. The CDR3 sequence is CGGGTGPYEQYF. The CDR3 DNA is TGTGGCGGGGGGACAGGGCCCTACGAGCAGTACTTC.